These T cell receptor beta chains were read from a single sample in a study of monozygotic twins with inflammatory bowel disease. Reprocessing the 5' RACE reads, TCRdb reports a single entry for every CDR3 protein and omits DNA. The table counts some 440,000 distinct CDR3 sequences; 2% to 2.5% lies in the top ten. The source material was blood. The receptors derive from a human donor with ulcerative colitis or Crohn's disease, or a healthy co-twin of an affected twin (not recorded which). The CDR3 runs from the conserved cysteine through the conserved F or W.

TRBJ2-7 TRBV5-1 CASSPREGGSYEQYF
TRBJ2-5 TRBV29-1 CSVPQGASKYF
TRBJ2-7 TRBV12-3/TRBV12-4 CASSRAGGMYEQYF
TRBJ1-1 TRBV6-2/TRBV6-3 CASSLRDRGVTEAFF
TRBJ2-1 TRBV19 CASSIGHSGMYNEQFF
TRBJ2-3 TRBV3-1 CASSQGGGLGTDTQYF
TRBJ2-2 TRBV10-2 CASTSGGLNTGELFF
TRBJ2-5 TRBV6-5 CASSYSGGGTSGTQYF
TRBJ1-5 TRBV20-1 CSARDGSSNQPQHF
TRBJ1-1 TRBV7-9 CASSAPGRFTEAFF
TRBJ2-7 TRBV4-2 CASSQELAGGYEQYF
TRBJ2-1 TRBV4-2 CASSEDTGNPNEQFF
TRBJ1-3 TRBV4-3 CASSQEWARASSGNTIYF
TRBJ2-3 TRBV18 CASSPFTLAGGPYSTDTQYF
TRBJ1-1 TRBV7-9 CASNLDTLATEAFF
TRBJ2-2 TRBV4-1 CASSRGDRGVSGELFF
TRBJ1-1 TRBV2 CASSEYPGMTEAFF
TRBJ2-7 TRBV7-2 CASSLDRGRGEQYF
TRBJ2-1 TRBV30 CAWSVPRETREQFF
TRBJ2-1 TRBV5-1 CASSLSAGGPDEQFF
TRBJ2-5 TRBV29-1 CSVVPGQPQETQYF
TRBJ2-1 TRBV29-1 CSVIAGGYNEQFF
TRBJ1-2 TRBV12-3/TRBV12-4 CASSLREDYGYTF
TRBJ2-2 TRBV5-1 CASSLAVSNTGELFF
TRBJ1-1 TRBV29-1 CSVNSVNTEAFF
TRBJ2-7 TRBV2 CASSVTGLEQYF
TRBJ2-6 TRBV27 CASRGGSSGANVLTF
TRBJ2-7 TRBV11-3 CASSSPRGEQYF
TRBJ2-7 TRBV3-1 CASSQGAAVGSGEQYF